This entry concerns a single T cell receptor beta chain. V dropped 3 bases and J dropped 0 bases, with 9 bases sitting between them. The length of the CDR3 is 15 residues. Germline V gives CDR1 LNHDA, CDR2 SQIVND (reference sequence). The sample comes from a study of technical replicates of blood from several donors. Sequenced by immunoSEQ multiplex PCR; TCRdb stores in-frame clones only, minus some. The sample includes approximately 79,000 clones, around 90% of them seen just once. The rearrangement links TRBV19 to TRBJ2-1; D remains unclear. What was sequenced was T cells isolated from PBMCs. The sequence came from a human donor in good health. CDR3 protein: CASSIRPSSYNEQFF. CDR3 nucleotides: TGTGCCAGTAGTATCCGGCCTAGCTCCTACAATGAGCAGTTCTTC.